The 5 T cell receptor beta chains listed next were all sequenced from one sample in a study of T cells in Graves' hyperthyroidism and ophthalmopathy. TCR beta CDR3 regions were amplified from RNA transcripts. Researchers ran a first-round RT-PCR on the TCR CDR3 using the HTBI primer set. TCRdb used MiXCR to reprocess the multiplex PCR reads, holding one entry per CDR3 protein. The sample records approximately 630,000 distinct CDR3 sequences, about a sixth being singletons. The sequencing sample was made of blood. These receptors were taken from a woman aged 25 to 45 with Graves' hyperthyroidism.

This clonotype was seen just once. V usage is TRBV9 and J usage is TRBJ2-3, with no clear D. Germline V gives CDR1 SGDLS, CDR2 YYNGEE. CDR3 length: 14 residues. V was clipped by 3 bases and J by 4 bases, with 12 bases between them. The chain's CDR3 is CASSGPRAPDTQYF. Written as DNA, the CDR3 is TGTGCCAGCAGCGGCCCCAGAGCCCCAGATACGCAGTATTTT.

This sequence joins TRBV11-2 and TRBJ1-5; D unresolved. The CDR3 runs 14 residues. V gave up 0 bases and J gave up 6 bases, with 9 bases separating them. Germline CDR1 and CDR2: SGHAT and FQNNGV. CDR3 region: CASSLEAGSQPQHF. CDR3 sequence (DNA): TGTGCCAGCAGCTTAGAAGCTGGTTCTCAGCCCCAGCATTTT.

This clonotype showed up just a few times. V is TRBV28 and J is TRBJ1-5, with D unresolved. Germline lookup yields CDR1 MDHEN and CDR2 SYDVKM. V was pared by 1 base and J by 3 bases, with 7 bases between. The CDR3 loop spans 14 amino acids. The CDR3 nucleotides read TGTGCCAGCAGTTTATTGGGTTACAATCAGCCCCAGCATTTT. This codes for CASSLLGYNQPQHF.

At least ten counts were recorded for this clonotype. The rearrangement links TRBV30 to TRBJ2-7; 7 nucleotides line up with TRBD1. Unmatched junction bases numbered 6, after V lost 2 bases and J lost 8 bases. The V gene's germline CDR1 is GTSNPN and CDR2 SVGIG (reference sequence). The CDR3 contains 12 residues. Written as DNA, the CDR3 is TGTGCCTGGAGTCAACAGGGACAGAAGCAGTACTTC. Its protein product is CAWSQQGQKQYF.

The V and J genes are TRBV27 and TRBJ2-3; D is possibly TRBD1 (7 bases). Germline V gene data show CDR1 as MNHEY and CDR2 as SMNVEV (reference sequence). The length of the CDR3 is 15 residues. The V and J ends lost 6 bases and 5 bases respectively, with 18 bases between them. This CDR3 is CASSLGRGDRDTQYF. The CDR3 DNA sequence: TGTGCCAGCAGCTTAGGCAGGGGGGATAGAGATACGCAGTATTTT.